The rows below give T cell receptor beta chains drawn from one sample of a study of OX40 agonist ivuxolimab in advanced cancers. Profiled with immunoSEQ multiplex PCR; TCRdb holds only in-frame clones, not every one. Of about 38,000 clones in the sample, about 80% were seen once. Sequencing used CD4+ or CD8+ T cells sorted from blood, obtained in a trial of the OX40 agonist ivuxolimab. These receptors all come from an adult with an advanced solid tumor such as melanoma, head and neck, liver or kidney cancer. Both conserved end residues are part of each CDR3. Fields, in order: J gene, D gene, V gene, clone size, CDR3 DNA, CDR3 protein. A D gene is named only where the DNA matches it firmly. Where a row states a size, it is once, few, many or the class of an expanded clone; other rows omit it.

TRBJ2-7,TRBD2,TRBV6-5,-,TGTGCCAGCAGGGAGACTAGCGGGAGCCTGTACGAGCAGTACTTC,CASRETSGSLYEQYF
TRBJ2-1,TRBD2,TRBV4-1,once,TGCGCCAGCAGCCAAGAACCACTAGCGGGAAATCGGCATGAGCAGTTCTTC,CASSQEPLAGNRHEQFF
TRBJ1-5,-,TRBV4-2,once,TGTGCCAGCAGCCAAGCCCCAGGGACTCAGCCCCAGCATTTT,CASSQAPGTQPQHF
TRBJ1-4,TRBD1,TRBV7-9,-,TGTGCCAGCAGCTTAGATGGTGCCAGGGGGCGAGAAAAACTGTTTTTT,CASSLDGARGREKLFF
TRBJ1-5,-,TRBV19,-,TGTGCCAGTAGTATAGTGGAGGCGCAGCCCCAGCATTTT,CASSIVEAQPQHF
TRBJ1-5,TRBD1,TRBV28,-,TGTGCCAGCAGAAAATTAAGGGGCGGACAGGGAAGCAATCAGCCCCAGCATTTT,CASRKLRGGQGSNQPQHF
TRBJ1-4,TRBD1,TRBV5-4,-,TGTGCCAGCAGCTTGGAAGGACAGGATGAAAAACTGTTTTTT,CASSLEGQDEKLFF
TRBJ1-2,-,TRBV27,-,TGTGCCAGCAGTTTAAGCCAGGGCGCTGGCTACACCTTC,CASSLSQGAGYTF
TRBJ2-2,TRBD1,TRBV18,-,TGTGCCAGCTCATCCCAGGGGGCGACGGGCACCGGGGAGCTGTTTTTT,CASSSQGATGTGELFF
TRBJ1-6,-,TRBV28,-,TGTGCCAGCAGCCCAACACTAACAGCCTTCGGATCACCCCTCCACTTT,CASSPTLTAFGSPLHF
TRBJ2-7,-,TRBV6-5,-,TGTGCCAGCAGTTACTTTAGGACAGTCAACACCTACGAGCAGTACTTC,CASSYFRTVNTYEQYF
TRBJ2-7,-,TRBV5-6,few,TGTGCCAGCAGCTTCGAGAACGAGCAGTACTTC,CASSFENEQYF
TRBJ1-2,-,TRBV27,-,TGTGCCAGCAAGGACGGGGGTGGCTATGGCTACACCTTC,CASKDGGGYGYTF
TRBJ2-7,-,TRBV11-1,-,TGTGCCAGCAGCTTCAGACGGGGCGGTCTCGGGTCTTACGAGCAGTACTTC,CASSFRRGGLGSYEQYF
TRBJ1-4,TRBD1,TRBV7-2,-,TGTGCCAGCAGCCCAGGGGGGGCGGGGAGGTTTTTGGCTAATGAAAAACTGTTTTTT,CASSPGGAGRFLANEKLFF
TRBJ1-5,TRBD1,TRBV19,-,TGTGCCAGTAGTGCGCGACAGGGGGACGGTCAGCCCCAGCATTTT,CASSARQGDGQPQHF
TRBJ2-5,-,TRBV5-4,-,TGTGCCACCGCATCTCGATTACAAGCCAGAGAGACCCAGTACTTC,CATASRLQARETQYF
TRBJ2-3,TRBD2,TRBV11-3,-,TGTGCCAGCAGCCTCGGACTAGCGGGAGCCCCCGATACGCAGTATTTT,CASSLGLAGAPDTQYF
TRBJ1-2,TRBD1,TRBV5-6,-,TGTGCCAGCAGCTTCCAGGGGGGTACCTATGGCTACACCTTC,CASSFQGGTYGYTF
TRBJ2-4,-,TRBV30,-,TGTGCCTGGAGTGTACGGGTAGTAGAAATAGCCAAAAACATTCAGTACTTC,CAWSVRVVEIAKNIQYF
TRBJ2-2,TRBD2,TRBV30,-,TGTGCCTTTCTAGCGGGAGGGCCGGACACCGGGGAGCTGTTTTTT,CAFLAGGPDTGELFF
TRBJ2-3,-,TRBV6-5,-,TGTGCCAGCAGTCAAGGACAGTTGGGAGATACGCAGTATTTT,CASSQGQLGDTQYF
TRBJ2-3,-,TRBV9,-,TGTGCCAGCAGTCGGGTAGCGGTCAGCACAGATACGCAGTATTTT,CASSRVAVSTDTQYF
TRBJ2-3,TRBD2,TRBV30,-,TGTGCCTGGAGTGTGTTGCGGGAGGGAACGCAGTATTTT,CAWSVLREGTQYF
TRBJ2-7,TRBD1,TRBV28,-,TGTGCCAGCATGGAACAGACAGGGCTTATCTACGAGCAGTACTTC,CASMEQTGLIYEQYF
TRBJ2-7,TRBD1,TRBV5-3,-,TGTGCCAGAAGTCCGGGACAGGGGTGGAACGAGCAGTACTTC,CARSPGQGWNEQYF
TRBJ1-2,-,TRBV7-2,-,TGTGCCAGCAGGCGGGACTTGGGCTATGGCTACACCTTC,CASRRDLGYGYTF
TRBJ2-5,-,TRBV18,-,TGTGCCAGCTCACCAGCGGAGACCCAGTACTTC,CASSPAETQYF
TRBJ2-2,-,TRBV7-2,-,TGTGCCAGCAGCTTAGCGGGAAACACCGGGGAGCTGTTTTTT,CASSLAGNTGELFF
TRBJ2-1,TRBD2,TRBV11-3,-,TGTGCCAGCAGCCTTCCGGGACTAGCAAATGAGCAGTTCTTC,CASSLPGLANEQFF
TRBJ2-4,-,TRBV13,few,TGTGCCAGCAGCCTACGGGGGGGACAGTCACAAAACATTCAGTACTTC,CASSLRGGQSQNIQYF
TRBJ2-1,-,TRBV2,medium-sized,TGTGCCCGCGAAGGGGGGGACAATGAGCAGTTCTTC,CAREGGDNEQFF
TRBJ2-7,-,TRBV18,-,TGTGCCAGCTCACCACCGGCAGGGGGGAACTACGAGCAGTACTTC,CASSPPAGGNYEQYF
TRBJ2-3,-,TRBV28,few,TGTGCCAGCAGTTTAGCCGGTAGCGGTCCGCAGTATTTT,CASSLAGSGPQYF
TRBJ2-1,-,TRBV28,-,TGTGCCAGCAGTCATTACTATGAGCAGTTCTTC,CASSHYYEQFF
TRBJ2-1,-,TRBV7-3,-,TGTGCCAGCAGCTTACTTGGGACAAAAAGCCATGAGCAGTTCTTC,CASSLLGTKSHEQFF
TRBJ2-6,TRBD1,TRBV6-1,once,TGTGCCAGCAGCGAACGAATCCTACAGGGGTCTGGGGCCAACGTCCTGACTTTC,CASSERILQGSGANVLTF
TRBJ2-1,-,TRBV20-1,-,TGCAGTGCTAGAATTGACTATGAGCAGTTCTTC,CSARIDYEQFF
TRBJ1-2,-,TRBV18,-,TGTGCCAGCTCGACGGCGTCCGGGTTTAACTATGGCTACACCTTC,CASSTASGFNYGYTF